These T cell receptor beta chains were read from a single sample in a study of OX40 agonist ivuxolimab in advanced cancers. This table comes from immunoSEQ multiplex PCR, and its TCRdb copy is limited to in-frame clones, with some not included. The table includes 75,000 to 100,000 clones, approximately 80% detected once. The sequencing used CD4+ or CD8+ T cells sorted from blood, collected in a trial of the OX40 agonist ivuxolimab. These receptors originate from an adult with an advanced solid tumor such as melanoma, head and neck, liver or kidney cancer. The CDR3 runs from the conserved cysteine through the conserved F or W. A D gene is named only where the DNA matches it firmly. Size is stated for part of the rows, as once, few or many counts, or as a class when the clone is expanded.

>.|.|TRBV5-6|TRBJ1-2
CASSLASGRWTYGYTF
TGTGCCAGCAGCTTGGCCTCAGGCAGGTGGACCTATGGCTACACCTTC
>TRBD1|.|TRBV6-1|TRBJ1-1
CASRIQGDTEAFF
TGTGCCAGCAGGATACAGGGGGACACTGAAGCTTTCTTT
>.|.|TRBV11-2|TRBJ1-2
CASSLDPAGEGNYGYTF
TGTGCCAGCAGCTTAGATCCGGCTGGGGAGGGTAACTATGGCTACACCTTC
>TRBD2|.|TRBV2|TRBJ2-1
CASRWGGNEQFF
TGTGCCAGCCGTTGGGGGGGGAATGAGCAGTTCTTC
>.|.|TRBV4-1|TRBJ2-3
CASSQGLGDTQYF
TGCGCCAGCAGCCAAGGACTAGGTGATACGCAGTATTTT
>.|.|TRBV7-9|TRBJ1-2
CASSLLSPDYTF
TGTGCCAGCAGCTTACTTTCCCCAGACTACACCTTC
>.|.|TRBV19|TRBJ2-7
CASSISGSLYEQYF
TGTGCCAGTAGTATCTCGGGTAGTCTCTACGAGCAGTACTTC
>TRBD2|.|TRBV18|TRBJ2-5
CASSLRGLAAHSRVFETQYF
TGTGCCAGCTCACTCCGAGGACTAGCGGCCCATAGTCGTGTGTTTGAGACCCAGTACTTC
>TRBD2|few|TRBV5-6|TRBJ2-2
CASSPLAGGLGGELFF
TGTGCCAGCAGCCCCCTAGCGGGAGGATTAGGGGGGGAGCTGTTTTTT
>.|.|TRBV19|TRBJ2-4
CASIVGGIQYF
TGTGCCAGTATTGTGGGTGGCATTCAGTACTTC
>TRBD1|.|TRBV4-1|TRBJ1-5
CASSQGGTGGSNQPQHF
TGCGCCAGCAGCCAAGGCGGGACAGGAGGGAGCAATCAGCCCCAGCATTTT
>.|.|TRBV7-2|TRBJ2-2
CASSFPTGELFF
TGTGCCAGCAGCTTTCCCACCGGGGAGCTGTTTTTT
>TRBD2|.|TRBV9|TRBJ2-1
CASSVVPSGGFSSYNEQFF
TGTGCCAGCAGCGTAGTTCCTAGCGGGGGGTTTAGCTCCTACAATGAGCAGTTCTTC
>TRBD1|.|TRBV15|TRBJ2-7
CATSTDRGLSYEQYF
TGTGCCACCAGCACCGACAGGGGGTTGAGCTACGAGCAGTACTTC
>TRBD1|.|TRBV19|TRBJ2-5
CASSIVGTAETQYF
TGTGCCAGTAGTATAGTGGGGACAGCAGAGACCCAGTACTTC
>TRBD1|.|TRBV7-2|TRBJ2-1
CASSFPGQGIHEQFF
TGTGCCAGCAGCTTCCCGGGACAGGGGATCCATGAGCAGTTCTTC
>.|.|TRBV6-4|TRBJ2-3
CASSRTAGITDTQYF
TGTGCCAGCAGTAGAACTGCAGGGATCACAGATACGCAGTATTTT
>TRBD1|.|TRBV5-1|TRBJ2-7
CASSRGQTNYEQYF
TGCGCCAGCAGCAGGGGACAGACAAACTACGAGCAGTACTTC
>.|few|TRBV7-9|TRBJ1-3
CASSLGTGERTIYF
TGTGCCAGCAGCTTAGGAACAGGCGAGCGGACCATATATTTT
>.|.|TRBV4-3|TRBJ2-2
CASSQDNPGEGTGELFF
TGCGCCAGCAGCCAAGATAATCCGGGAGAGGGGACCGGGGAGCTGTTTTTT
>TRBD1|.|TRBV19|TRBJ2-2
CASSPSGQGAAGNTGELFF
TGTGCCAGTAGTCCCTCGGGACAGGGGGCAGCCGGGAACACCGGGGAGCTGTTTTTT